The next 27 T cell receptor beta chains were all read from a single sample in a study of CD8 T cells in Susac syndrome. The RNA, about 0.45 to 1 ug, was put through reverse transcription using random hexamers. One entry per CDR3 protein, called by TCRdb with MiXCR from the immunoSEQ multiplex PCR reads. The sample has approximately 130,000 distinct CDR3 sequences; roughly 89% are singletons. Source material: CD8+ T cells from PBMCs. Receptor source: a human donor with multiple sclerosis.

In its sample, this clonotype was seen once. J is TRBJ2-7 and V is TRBV7-9; no clear D gene. Germline assignment: CDR1 SEHNR and CDR2 FQNEAQ (reference sequence). The CDR3 runs 13 residues. The V end lost 4 bases, the J end lost 2 bases, and 9 bases lay between the germline ends. Written as DNA, the CDR3 is TGTGCCAGCAGCTACCCCGCAGCCTACGAGCAGTACTTC. Protein sequence: CASSYPAAYEQYF.

This clonotype was detected once. The chain uses TRBV27 and TRBJ2-1, with 7 bases that match TRBD2. Germline CDR1 reads MNHEY; CDR2 reads SMNVEV (reference sequence). This CDR3 comprises 15 residues. The ends lost 8 bases at V and 8 bases at J; junction bases unmatched: 15. The CDR3 loop is CASGPLGAGKDEQFF. In DNA, the CDR3 is TGTGCCAGCGGTCCTCTGGGAGCGGGGAAGGATGAGCAGTTCTTC.

The chain has TRBV13 and TRBJ2-7; 9 bases map to TRBD1. Germline values: CDR1 PRHDT, CDR2 FYEKMQ (reference sequence). The CDR3 totals 16 residues. The J segment lost 0 bases and the V segment lost 3 bases, leaving 6 bases of the junction unmatched. The CDR3: CASSFTGTGLSYEQYF. The CDR3 nucleotides read TGTGCCAGCAGCTTCACCGGGACAGGGCTCTCCTACGAGCAGTACTTC.

This chain links TRBV27 with TRBJ1-3; D unclear. The CDR3 is 11 residues long. The germline V gene has CDR1 MNHEY and CDR2 SMNVEV (reference sequence). With 10 bases removed from V and 4 bases from J, the gap between germline ends came to 8 bases. For the CDR3, the DNA is TGTGCCACCTCGTCCGGAAACACCATATATTTT. Residues: CATSSGNTIYF.

This rearrangement joins TRBV7-9 to TRBJ2-5, with D maybe TRBD2 (6 bases). With 3 bases removed from V and 5 bases from J, the gap between germline ends came to 22 bases. CDR1 SEHNR and CDR2 FQNEAQ come from the germline V gene (reference sequence). This CDR3 has 17 residues. CDR3 nucleotides: TGTGCCAGCAGCTTCCGCCCGGGGGTCGGGGATGAGGAGACCCAGTACTTC. Translated: CASSFRPGVGDEETQYF.

This chain uses TRBV13 with TRBJ1-6; no definite D call. The CDR3 runs 13 residues. CDR1 and CDR2 from the germline V gene are PRHDT and FYEKMQ (reference sequence). The V and J ends lost 0 bases and 8 bases respectively, with 5 bases between them. Here the CDR3 DNA reads TGTGCCAGCAGCTTAGGGGAAGATTCACCCCTCCACTTT. Its translation is CASSLGEDSPLHF.

The rearrangement joins TRBV4-3 to TRBJ2-7; either TRBD1 or TRBD2 may supply D (6 bases each). The length of the CDR3 is 19 residues. Trimming left V 3 bases short and J 2 bases short, with 26 bases between. Germline CDR1 reads LGHNA; CDR2 reads YSLEER. This CDR3 is CASSHGRGPSSGYPYEQYF. The CDR3 nucleotides are TGCGCCAGCAGCCATGGCCGGGGGCCCTCCAGCGGTTATCCCTACGAGCAGTACTTC.

This clonotype showed up just once. This rearrangement joins TRBV13 to TRBJ1-5; D might be TRBD1 (5 bases). Germline CDR1 reads PRHDT; CDR2 reads FYEKMQ (reference sequence). This CDR3 contains 12 residues. V dropped 5 bases and J dropped 10 bases, with 12 bases sitting between them. CDR3 in DNA: TGTGCCAGCAGCCGACCGGGGGGACCCCAGCATTTT. Its translation is CASSRPGGPQHF.

The chain joins TRBV12-3 or TRBV12-4 to TRBJ2-7; 14 bases fit TRBD2. This CDR3 is 16 amino acids long. Trimming at V came to 5 bases and at J to 3 bases, leaving 6 bases not matched to a gene. CDR3 sequence reads: CASSPGTSGGGYEQYF. CDR3 DNA sequence: TGTGCCAGCAGTCCCGGGACTAGCGGGGGAGGCTACGAGCAGTACTTC.

The chain employs TRBV6-5 and TRBJ1-2; D unclear. V shed 2 bases and J shed 8 bases, with 6 bases lying between them. Germline V gene data show CDR1 as MNHEY and CDR2 as SVGAGI. The CDR3 totals 11 residues. CDR3 coding DNA: TGTGCCAGCAGTTACGGGAACGGCTACACCTTC. This sequence encodes CASSYGNGYTF.

This sequence joins TRBV20-1 and TRBJ2-2, with 7 bases fitting TRBD2. V gave up 6 bases and J gave up 3 bases; unmatched junction bases: 13. This CDR3 region has 16 residues. The germline gives CDR1 DFQATT, CDR2 SNEGSKA (reference sequence). CDR3 region: CSAKDGQREDTGELFF. The DNA of the CDR3 is TGCAGTGCCAAAGACGGCCAGCGGGAAGACACCGGGGAGCTGTTTTTT.

The chain has TRBV7-9 and TRBJ1-1; the D is unclear. The CDR3 length is 14 residues. The V gene lost 4 bases and the J gene lost 7 bases, with 16 bases spanning the gap. Germline V gene data show CDR1 as SEHNR and CDR2 as FQNEAQ (reference sequence). In DNA, the CDR3 is TGTGCCAGCAGCTGGTTCGAGGGCGGGGATGAAGCTTTCTTT. Amino acid sequence: CASSWFEGGDEAFF.

The chain combines TRBV29-1 with TRBJ2-2, with D possibly TRBD2 on 5 matching bases. Trimming removed 7 bases at V and 6 bases at J, with 12 bases between. The CDR3 totals 12 residues. CDR1 SQVTM and CDR2 ANQGSEA come from the germline V gene. For the CDR3, the DNA is TGCAGCGCCCGGGCGGGTTCCGGGGAGCTGTTTTTT. Amino acids: CSARAGSGELFF.

This chain links TRBV11-2 with TRBJ2-1, with D uncertain. Between the trimmed V and J ends, which lost 1 base and 7 bases, there was a span of 14 bases. This CDR3 is built from 15 residues. Germline V gives CDR1 SGHAT, CDR2 FQNNGV. This chain's CDR3 is CASSLGQNSGNEQFF. CDR3 DNA sequence: TGTGCCAGCAGCTTAGGCCAGAATAGTGGGAATGAGCAGTTCTTC.

This chain links TRBV27 with TRBJ1-1; no definite D call. Trimming removed 1 base from V and 0 bases from J, with 6 bases in between. CDR3 length: 14 amino acids. From germline, CDR1 is MNHEY and CDR2 SMNVEV (reference sequence). The CDR3 loop reads CASSLLGLNTEAFF. The CDR3 region has the DNA TGTGCCAGCAGTTTATTAGGCTTGAACACTGAAGCTTTCTTT.

The chain couples TRBV7-9 to TRBJ2-7; D perhaps matches TRBD2 (5 bases). Germline lookup yields CDR1 SEHNR and CDR2 FQNEAQ (reference sequence). V was clipped by 6 bases and J by 0 bases, with 15 bases between them. The CDR3 is made up of 15 amino acids. The CDR3 DNA reads TGTGCCAGCAGTCAATCCACCGGGGACTCCTACGAGCAGTACTTC. It translates to CASSQSTGDSYEQYF.

The chain links TRBV5-1 to TRBJ2-7, with TRBD2 matching 7 bases. Germline V CDR1 and CDR2: SGHRS, YFSETQ. This CDR3 spans 14 amino acids. V lost 0 bases, J lost 2 bases, and 2 bases stayed unmatched. The CDR3 is CASSLGGSPYEQYF. CDR3 in DNA: TGCGCCAGCAGCTTGGGCGGGAGTCCCTACGAGCAGTACTTC.

This sequence joins TRBV15 and TRBJ1-5; 7 bases align to TRBD1. The CDR3 is made up of 15 amino acids. Looked up from germline, CDR1 is LNHNV and CDR2 is YYDKDF (reference sequence). V shed 3 bases and J 7 bases; nucleotides not matched to a gene: 9. The CDR3: CATSSLQGSGQPQHF. The CDR3 DNA is TGTGCCACCAGCAGCCTACAGGGGTCGGGACAGCCCCAGCATTTT.

The V and J genes are TRBV7-9 and TRBJ2-7; the D is unclear. The CDR3 has 13 residues. CDR1 is SEHNR and CDR2 is FQNEAQ in the germline V gene (reference sequence). The V and J ends lost 4 bases and 5 bases respectively, with 12 bases between them. CDR3 amino acids: CASSSPLGNEQYF. CDR3 DNA: TGTGCCAGCAGCTCCCCCTTGGGGAACGAGCAGTACTTC.

This chain connects TRBV4-1 to TRBJ2-7; 11 nucleotides align to TRBD2. The V gene end was trimmed by 1 base and the J gene end by 4 bases; junction bases not matched to a gene: 3. Germline CDR1 MGHRA, CDR2 YSYEKL. The CDR3 is 15 amino acids. CDR3 region: CASSQGPSGRYEQYF. The CDR3 region has the DNA TGCGCCAGCAGCCAAGGGCCTAGCGGGAGGTACGAGCAGTACTTC.

This clonotype appeared a single time. This chain links TRBV4-1 with TRBJ2-1; D call uncertain. V was pared by 4 bases and J by 3 bases, with 10 bases between. The CDR3 has 14 residues. The germline CDR1 and CDR2 sequences are MGHRA and YSYEKL. CDR3 bases: TGCGCCAGCAGCCTCTCGACCGGCTACAATGAGCAGTTCTTC. It yields the protein CASSLSTGYNEQFF.

V gene TRBV14 combines with J gene TRBJ1-3; TRBD1 is a possible D gene (5 bases). Germline CDR1 SGHDN, CDR2 FVKESK. V was clipped by 0 bases and J by 0 bases, with 9 bases between them. The CDR3 is 16 amino acids. The CDR3 is CASSQEGANSGNTIYF. CDR3 sequence (DNA): TGTGCCAGCAGCCAAGAAGGGGCGAACTCTGGAAACACCATATATTTT. The full variable domain, completed using reference TRBV14 and TRBJ1-3, is EAGVTQFPSHSVIEKGQTVTLRCDPISGHDNLYWYRRVMGKEIKFLLHFVKESKQDESGMPNNRFLAERTGGTYSTLKVQPAELEDSGVYFCASSQEGANSGNTIYFGEGSWLTVV.

This chain connects TRBV12-3 or TRBV12-4 to TRBJ2-1; maybe TRBD2 (5 bases). V was clipped by 6 bases and J by 8 bases, with 11 bases between them. CDR3 length equals 12 residues. CDR3 coding DNA: TGTGCCAGCAGCCCCACTAGTCATGAGCAGTTCTTC. Its translation: CASSPTSHEQFF.

The rearrangement uses TRBV7-9 and TRBJ2-5, with D perhaps given as TRBD1 or TRBD2 (5 bases each). The CDR3 consists of 15 residues. The germline V gene encodes CDR1 SEHNR and CDR2 FQNEAQ (reference sequence). V gave up 5 bases and J gave up 4 bases, with 17 bases separating them. The CDR3 loop reads CASSLAPSGRETQYF. The CDR3 coding sequence is TGTGCCAGCAGCCTCGCTCCCTCGGGGCGAGAGACCCAGTACTTC. Filled out from reference TRBV7-9 and TRBJ2-5, the complete variable domain reads DTGVSQNPRHKITKRGQNVTFRCDPISEHNRLYWYRQTLGQGPEFLTYFQNEAQLEKSRLLSDRFSAERPKGSFSTLEIQRTEQGDSAMYLCASSLAPSGRETQYFGPGTRLLVL.

This chain connects TRBV3-1 to TRBJ1-1; D is ambiguous. The CDR3 has 13 amino acids. CDR1 and CDR2 (germline): LGHDT, YNNKEL (reference sequence). Trimming removed 1 base at V and 7 bases at J, with 10 bases between. CDR3 amino acids: CASSQVGINEAFF. CDR3 DNA: TGTGCCAGCAGCCAAGTGGGAATCAATGAAGCTTTCTTT.

The chain links TRBV4-2 to TRBJ2-7, with a tentative D call TRBD2 (7 bases). CDR1 LGHNA and CDR2 YNFKEQ come from the germline V gene. V was cut by 5 bases and J by 3 bases, with 14 bases left in between. The CDR3 sequence is 14 residues long. CDR3 in DNA: TGTGCCAGCAGCAGGGGGGGCACCGTCTACGAGCAGTACTTC. Protein product: CASSRGGTVYEQYF.

The CDR3 is CASSGVRGSYEQYF. The CDR3 nucleotides read TGTGCCAGCAGCGGGGTCCGCGGAAGCTACGAGCAGTACTTC. The genes are TRBV12-3 or TRBV12-4 and TRBJ2-7; possibly TRBD2 for D (5 bases). Trimming left V 6 bases short and J 3 bases short, with 15 bases between. The CDR3 runs to 14 residues.